The clone carrying this TCR beta chain was seen repeatedly, ten times or more. No antigen is known for it. The data were obtained in a study of T cells in Graves' hyperthyroidism and ophthalmopathy. Study in general: Blood from the periphery was taken at initial diagnosis, before any treatment. The study's findings and limits: Most clonotypes expanded in thyroid above 0.001 were likewise present in blood.

Researchers took RNA transcripts and amplified the TCR beta CDR3 regions from them. When the TCR CDR3 underwent first-round RT-PCR, the HTBI primer set was used. TCRdb redid the calling of the multiplex PCR reads with MiXCR, one entry per CDR3 protein. The sample has approximately 870,000 distinct CDR3 sequences, 38% seen once. Graves' hyperthyroidism is called stable when ophthalmopathy does not progress within 18 months. Cells are PBMCs isolated from roughly 9.3 ml of fresh blood. Per germline, CDR1 SEHNR and CDR2 FQNEAQ (reference sequence). V was shortened by 3 bases and J by 8 bases, with 13 bases between the two germline ends. The length of the CDR3 is 13 residues.

This receptor was taken from a man aged 18 to 30 with Graves' hyperthyroidism. The specimen was blood. The J gene is TRBJ1-2, the V gene TRBV7-9, with unresolved D. The chain's CDR3 is CASSFGETDGYTF. In nucleotides, the CDR3 is TGTGCCAGCAGCTTCGGTGAAACAGACGGCTACACCTTC. The full variable domain, in which reference TRBV7-9 and TRBJ1-2 provide the parts outside the CDR3, is DTGVSQNPRHKITKRGQNVTFRCDPISEHNRLYWYRQTLGQGPEFLTYFQNEAQLEKSRLLSDRFSAERPKGSFSTLEIQRTEQGDSAMYLCASSFGETDGYTFGSGTRLTVV.